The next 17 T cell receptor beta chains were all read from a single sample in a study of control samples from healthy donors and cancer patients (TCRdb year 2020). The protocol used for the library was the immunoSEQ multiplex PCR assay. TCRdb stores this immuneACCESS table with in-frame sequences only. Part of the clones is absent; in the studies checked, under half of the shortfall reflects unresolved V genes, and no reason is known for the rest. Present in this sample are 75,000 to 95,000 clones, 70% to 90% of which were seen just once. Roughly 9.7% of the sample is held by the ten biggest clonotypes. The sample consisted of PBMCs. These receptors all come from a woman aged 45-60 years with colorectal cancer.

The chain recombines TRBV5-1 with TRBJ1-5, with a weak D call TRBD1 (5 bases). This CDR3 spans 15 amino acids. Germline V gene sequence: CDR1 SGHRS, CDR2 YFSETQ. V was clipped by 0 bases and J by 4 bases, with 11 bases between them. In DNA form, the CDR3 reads TGCGCCAGCAGCTTGGAAGGGGTGAGGAATCAGCCCCAGCATTTT. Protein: CASSLEGVRNQPQHF.

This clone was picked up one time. The CDR3 coding sequence is TGTGCCAGCAGTTCGGGACGGAACTACGAGCAGTACGTC. Its protein is CASSSGRNYEQYV. V and J are TRBV6-2 or TRBV6-3 and TRBJ2-7; D tentatively fits TRBD1 or TRBD2 (5 bases each). The length of the CDR3 is 13 residues. The germline CDR1 and CDR2 sequences are MNHEY and SVGEGT. V lost 4 bases and J 3 bases, leaving 10 bases between the germline ends.

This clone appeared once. In DNA form, the CDR3 reads TGTGCCAGCAGCTCGGGACAGGGGTTCACCTACAATGAGCAGTTCTTC. It encodes CASSSGQGFTYNEQFF. The rearrangement links TRBV6-4 to TRBJ2-1; 10 nucleotides agree with TRBD1. The germline gives CDR1 MRHNA, CDR2 SNTAGT. V trimming: 6 bases; J trimming: 2 bases; junction bases outside the gene matches: 7. CDR3 length: 16 residues.

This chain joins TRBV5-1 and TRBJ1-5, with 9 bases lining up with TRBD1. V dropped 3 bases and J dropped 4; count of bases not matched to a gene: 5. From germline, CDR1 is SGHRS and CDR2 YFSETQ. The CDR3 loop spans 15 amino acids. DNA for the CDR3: TGCGCCAGCAGCTCCACCGGGACAGGGAATCAGCCCCAGCATTTT. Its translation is CASSSTGTGNQPQHF. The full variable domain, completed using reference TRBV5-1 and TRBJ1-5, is KAGVTQTPRYLIKTRGQQVTLSCSPISGHRSVSWYQQTPGQGLQFLFEYFSETQRNKGNFPGRFSGRQFSNSRSEMNVSTLELGDSALYLCASSSTGTGNQPQHFGDGTRLSIL.

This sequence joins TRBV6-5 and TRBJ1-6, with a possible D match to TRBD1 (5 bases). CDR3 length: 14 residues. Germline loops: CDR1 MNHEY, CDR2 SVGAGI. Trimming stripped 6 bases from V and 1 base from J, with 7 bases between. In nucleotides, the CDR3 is TGTGCCAGCAGGGGGGGATCCTATAATTCACCCCTCCACTTT. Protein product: CASRGGSYNSPLHF.

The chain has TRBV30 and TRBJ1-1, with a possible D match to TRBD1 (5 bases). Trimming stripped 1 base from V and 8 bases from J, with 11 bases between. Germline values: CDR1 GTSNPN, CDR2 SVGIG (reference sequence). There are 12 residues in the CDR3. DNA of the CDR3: TGTGCCTGGAGTGGCCAGGGCTACGAAGCTTTCTTT. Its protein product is CAWSGQGYEAFF.

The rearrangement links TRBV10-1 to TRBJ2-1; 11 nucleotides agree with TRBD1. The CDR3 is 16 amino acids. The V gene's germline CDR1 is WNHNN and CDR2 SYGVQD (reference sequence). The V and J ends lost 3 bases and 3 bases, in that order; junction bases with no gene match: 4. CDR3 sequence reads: CASSESGTGGYNEQFF. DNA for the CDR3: TGCGCCAGCAGTGAATCCGGGACAGGGGGCTACAATGAGCAGTTCTTC.

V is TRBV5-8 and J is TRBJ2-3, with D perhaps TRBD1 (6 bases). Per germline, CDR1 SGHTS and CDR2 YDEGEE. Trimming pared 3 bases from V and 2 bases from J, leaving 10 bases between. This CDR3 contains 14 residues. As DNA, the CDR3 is TGTGCCAGCAGCTCTGGACAGACCACAGATACGCAGTATTTT. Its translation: CASSSGQTTDTQYF.

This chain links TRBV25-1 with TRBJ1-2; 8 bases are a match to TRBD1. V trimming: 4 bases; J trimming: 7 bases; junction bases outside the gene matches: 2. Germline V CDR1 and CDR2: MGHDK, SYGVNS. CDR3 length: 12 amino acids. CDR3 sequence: CASSGQGSGYTF. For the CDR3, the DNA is TGTGCCAGCAGTGGACAGGGGAGTGGCTACACCTTC.

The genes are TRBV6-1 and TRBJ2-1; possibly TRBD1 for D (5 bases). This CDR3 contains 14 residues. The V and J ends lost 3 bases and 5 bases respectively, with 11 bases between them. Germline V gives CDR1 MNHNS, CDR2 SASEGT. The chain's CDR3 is CASSDKGLHNEQFF. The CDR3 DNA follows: TGTGCCAGCAGTGACAAGGGGTTACACAATGAGCAGTTCTTC.

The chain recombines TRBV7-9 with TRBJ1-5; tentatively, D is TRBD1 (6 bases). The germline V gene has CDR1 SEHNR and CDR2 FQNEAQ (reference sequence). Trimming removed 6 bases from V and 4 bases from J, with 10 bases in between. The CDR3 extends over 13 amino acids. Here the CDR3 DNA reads TGTGCCAGCAGTTCCCAGGGGAATCAGCCCCAGCATTTT. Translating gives CASSSQGNQPQHF.

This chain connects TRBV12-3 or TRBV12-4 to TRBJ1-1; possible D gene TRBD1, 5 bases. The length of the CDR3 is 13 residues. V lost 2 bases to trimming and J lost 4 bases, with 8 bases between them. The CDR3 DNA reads TGTGCCAGCAGTTTATCCGGGGGCACTGAAGCTTTCTTT. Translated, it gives CASSLSGGTEAFF.

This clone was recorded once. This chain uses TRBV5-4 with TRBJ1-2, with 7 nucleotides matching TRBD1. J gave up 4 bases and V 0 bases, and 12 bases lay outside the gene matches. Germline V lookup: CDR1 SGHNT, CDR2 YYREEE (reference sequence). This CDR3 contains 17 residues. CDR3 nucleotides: TGTGCCAGCAGCTTGGCCTGGAGTGACAGGGTATCCTATGGCTACACCTTC. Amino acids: CASSLAWSDRVSYGYTF.

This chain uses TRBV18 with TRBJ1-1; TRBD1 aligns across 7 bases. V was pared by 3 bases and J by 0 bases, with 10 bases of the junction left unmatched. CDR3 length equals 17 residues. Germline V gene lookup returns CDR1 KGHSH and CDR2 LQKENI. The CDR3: CASSPAGTVLMNTEAFF. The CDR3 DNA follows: TGTGCCAGCTCACCGGCCGGGACAGTCCTCATGAACACTGAAGCTTTCTTT.

The CDR3 coding sequence is TGTGCCAGCAGTCCTACAGGGAACTCCTATAATTCACCCCTCCACTTT. The encoded protein is CASSPTGNSYNSPLHF. V is TRBV3-1 (or the pseudogene TRBV3-2) and J is TRBJ1-6; weak D call: TRBD1 (6 bases). This CDR3 has 16 amino acids. Germline V CDR1 and CDR2: LGHDT, YNNKEL (reference sequence). Deletions cut 6 bases from V and 0 bases from J, with 12 bases between.

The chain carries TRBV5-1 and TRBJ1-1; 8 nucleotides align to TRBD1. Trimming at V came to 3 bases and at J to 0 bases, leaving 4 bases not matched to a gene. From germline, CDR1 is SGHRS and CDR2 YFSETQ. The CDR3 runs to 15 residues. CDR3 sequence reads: CASSYQGALNTEAFF. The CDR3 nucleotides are TGCGCCAGCAGCTACCAGGGGGCCCTGAACACTGAAGCTTTCTTT. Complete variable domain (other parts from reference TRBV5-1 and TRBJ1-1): KAGVTQTPRYLIKTRGQQVTLSCSPISGHRSVSWYQQTPGQGLQFLFEYFSETQRNKGNFPGRFSGRQFSNSRSEMNVSTLELGDSALYLCASSYQGALNTEAFFGQGTRLTVV.

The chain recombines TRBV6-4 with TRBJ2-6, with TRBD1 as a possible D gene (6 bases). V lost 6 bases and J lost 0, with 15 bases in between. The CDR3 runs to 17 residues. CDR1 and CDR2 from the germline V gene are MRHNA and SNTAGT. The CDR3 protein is CASREPGHNSGANVLTF. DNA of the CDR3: TGTGCCAGCAGGGAACCGGGACACAACTCTGGGGCCAACGTCCTGACTTTC.